The rows below give T cell receptor beta chains drawn from one sample of a study of CD8 T cells in ankylosing spondylitis. TCRdb processed the 5' RACE reads anew with MiXCR; each CDR3 protein has one entry. The sample gives about 220,000 distinct CDR3 sequences, over 9.5% of which show up once; roughly 23% is in the top ten. The specimen was blood, either unsorted or a sorted T cell fraction (not recorded which). All receptors derive from a male donor with ankylosing spondylitis or in good health (not recorded which). Both conserved end residues are part of each CDR3. The D gene is left open where the match is weak. Size values are once, few and many counts, or a class for expanded clones, and some rows have none.

CDR3 | DNA | V | D | size | J
CASSEQGKVHYEQYF | TGTGCCAGCAGCGAACAGGGGAAAGTCCACTACGAGCAGTACTTC | TRBV5-6 | TRBD1 | many | TRBJ2-7
CATSRDGVGTQYF | TGTGCCACCAGCAGAGACGGAGTGGGTACGCAGTATTTT | TRBV15 | - | - | TRBJ2-3
CSVGRAGIGNTEAFF | TGCAGCGTTGGGAGGGCAGGGATAGGAAATACTGAAGCTTTCTTT | TRBV29-1 | - | many | TRBJ1-1
CASSLGGGRETQYF | TGCGCCAGCAGCCTCGGAGGCGGGCGCGAGACCCAGTACTTC | TRBV5-1 | - | many | TRBJ2-5
CASSLVGRETQYF | TGTGCCAGCAGTTTAGTGGGGCGGGAGACCCAGTACTTC | TRBV28 | - | - | TRBJ2-5
CASSLAVGGSYNEQFF | TGCGCCAGCAGCTTGGCCGTGGGGGGGAGTTACAATGAGCAGTTCTTC | TRBV5-1 | TRBD2 | few | TRBJ2-1
CSATRVGLNYGYTF | TGCAGTGCTACCCGAGTGGGGCTTAACTATGGCTACACCTTC | TRBV20-1 | - | - | TRBJ1-2
CASSLTGTGNEKLFF | TGCGCCAGCAGCTTGACCGGGACGGGAAATGAAAAACTGTTTTTT | TRBV5-1 | - | many | TRBJ1-4
CASSQGESSMNTEAFF | TGTGCCAGCAGCCAAGGGGAGAGCAGTATGAACACTGAAGCTTTCTTT | TRBV3-1 | - | few | TRBJ1-1
CASSLVQGLGEKLFF | TGTGCCAGCAGCTTGGTTCAGGGGTTAGGTGAAAAACTGTTTTTT | TRBV5-5 | - | - | TRBJ1-4
CASSLLGGGTDTQYF | TGTGCCAGCAGCTTACTAGGGGGCGGCACAGATACGCAGTATTTT | TRBV7-2 | TRBD1 | many | TRBJ2-3
CASSSGLAGTGELFF | TGCGCCAGCAGCTCGGGACTAGCAGGCACCGGGGAGCTGTTTTTT | TRBV5-1 | TRBD2 | many | TRBJ2-2
CASSRRLAGTGELFF | TGTGCCAGCAGCCGTCGACTAGCGGGCACCGGGGAGCTGTTTTTT | TRBV12-3/TRBV12-4 | TRBD2 | many | TRBJ2-2
CASSPTGGTEAFF | TGTGCCAGCAGCCCTACAGGGGGCACTGAAGCTTTCTTT | TRBV7-2 | TRBD1 | many | TRBJ1-1
CASSEGAGGWNTEAFF | TGTGCCAGCAGTGAAGGCGCAGGGGGCTGGAACACTGAAGCTTTCTTT | TRBV6-1 | TRBD1 | many | TRBJ1-1
CASNGLAGVPVTGELFF | TGTGCCAGCAACGGACTAGCGGGGGTTCCTGTCACCGGGGAGCTGTTTTTT | TRBV12-3/TRBV12-4 | TRBD2 | - | TRBJ2-2
CSASGGEDTQYF | TGCAGTGCTAGCGGGGGGGAAGATACGCAGTATTTT | TRBV20-1 | TRBD2 | - | TRBJ2-3
CASSYRDQGYAEAFF | TGCGCCAGCAGCTACCGGGACCAGGGCTACGCTGAAGCTTTCTTT | TRBV5-1 | - | many | TRBJ1-1
CASREQGPNTEAFF | TGTGCCAGCCGCGAACAGGGTCCGAACACTGAAGCTTTCTTT | TRBV7-2 | - | few | TRBJ1-1
CASSALGGVIVEQFF | TGTGCCAGCAGTGCGCTGGGGGGCGTAATCGTTGAGCAGTTCTTC | TRBV6-1 | - | many | TRBJ2-1
CASSSGRFATNEKLFF | TGCGCCAGCAGCTCGGGACGGTTTGCAACTAATGAAAAACTGTTTTTT | TRBV5-1 | - | many | TRBJ1-4
CASSVDVGGSYNEQFF | TGTGCCAGCAGCGTAGATGTGGGGGGCTCCTACAATGAGCAGTTCTTC | TRBV9 | - | many | TRBJ2-1